This TCR beta chain derives from a study of CD8+ T cells in alopecia areata. Study-level background: Scalp area affected, as a percentage, set the severity score of treated patients. Study conclusions and caveats: Higher clonality was seen in lesional scalp than in normal scalp, especially in alopecia totalis/universalis.

This clone was seen a handful of times. Antigen: not known. Sequencing used cDNA as its template, made by extracting RNA and reverse transcribing it. Here immunoSEQ multiplex PCR was the method, and the copy in TCRdb shows in-frame clones only, minus some. Of approximately 150,000 clones detected, 55% to 75% appear once; the ten largest clones hold 14%. With 2 bases removed from V and 7 bases from J, the gap between germline ends came to 12 bases. The V gene's germline CDR1 is LNHDA and CDR2 SQIVND (reference sequence). The CDR3 spans 13 residues. Stated treatment: oral pan-JAK inhibitor, 5-10 mg twice daily.

Sequenced here: CD4+ T cells sorted from blood, sampled at week 24, from a patient treated with tofacitinib. J is TRBJ2-7 and V is TRBV19; maybe TRBD2 (5 bases). The TCR was taken from a human donor with alopecia areata. In DNA, the CDR3 is TGTGCCAGTAGTATATCGGTGGGCGGGGAGCAGTACTTC. Protein product: CASSISVGGEQYF.